These 18 T cell receptor beta chains share one sample of origin, sequenced in a study of T-cell reconstitution after alpha-beta-depleted transplantation in children. Preparation of the TCRbeta library used unique molecular identifiers. In TCRdb, the PCR reads were re-called with MiXCR into one record per CDR3 protein. Seen here are approximately 400,000 distinct CDR3 sequences, about a tenth observed once, and the top ten hold roughly 5.1%. Sequencing was performed on PBMCs from the stem cell graft donor, taken from the stem cell graft. The receptors derive from a human donor who donated a stem cell graft to a child with acute myeloid leukemia.

There are a few counts of this clonotype. This rearrangement joins TRBV20-1 to TRBJ2-5; 13 nucleotides match TRBD2. Germline trimming cut 6 bases from V and 4 bases from J; bases unmatched to any gene: 8. Germline-derived CDR1 and CDR2 are DFQATT and SNEGSKA (reference sequence). CDR3 length: 15 amino acids. CDR3 sequence: CSAYGLAGEGETQYF. DNA of the CDR3: TGCAGTGCCTACGGACTAGCGGGAGAGGGAGAGACCCAGTACTTC.

This clonotype has a handful of counts. This chain uses TRBV20-1 with TRBJ2-1, with D uncertain. CDR3 size: 16 residues. V gave up 2 bases and J gave up 2 bases, with 16 bases separating them. Germline-derived CDR1 and CDR2 are DFQATT and SNEGSKA (reference sequence). The DNA of the CDR3 is TGCAGTGCTAGAAAGGAATTAGCCCCAGCCTACAATGAGCAGTTCTTC. Translation gives CSARKELAPAYNEQFF.

This clonotype occurred a few times. The chain couples TRBV12-5 to TRBJ2-2; 7 nucleotides match TRBD2. The V segment lost 2 bases and the J segment 0 bases; nucleotides outside the gene matches: 6. The CDR3 extends over 17 amino acids. Germline V gene sequence: CDR1 LGHNT, CDR2 FRNRAP. The CDR3 sequence: CASGLSRGDANTGELFF. The CDR3 region has the DNA TGTGCTAGTGGTTTGTCACGGGGGGACGCGAACACCGGGGAGCTGTTTTTT.

About this clonotype itself: This may be a read error, as it is one base from a much larger clone. V usage is TRBV29-1 and J usage is TRBJ2-3; 14 bases match TRBD2. This CDR3 spans 14 amino acids. From germline, CDR1 is SQVTM and CDR2 ANQGSEA. This CDR3 reads CIGLGLAGEDTQYF. CDR3 DNA sequence: TGCATCGGTTTGGGACTAGCGGGAGAAGATACGCAGTATTTT.

This clonotype turned up a few times. V usage is TRBV5-1 and J usage is TRBJ2-4; 11 positions match TRBD2. Germline V gene sequence: CDR1 SGHRS, CDR2 YFSETQ. V shed 4 bases and J 14 bases; nucleotides not matched to a gene: 11. This CDR3 is 14 amino acids long. CDR3 sequence reads: CASSPPGLAVLKYF. The CDR3 DNA follows: TGCGCCAGCAGCCCCCCGGGACTAGCGGTGCTGAAGTACTTC.

The CDR3 DNA reads TGCGCCAGCTCGTTCGGGGGAACCTACGAGCAGTACTTC. Protein sequence: CASSFGGTYEQYF. The rearrangement links TRBV5-1 to TRBJ2-7; D might be TRBD2 (6 bases). V was pared by 7 bases and J by 2 bases, with 13 bases between. This CDR3 region has 13 residues. Germline assignment: CDR1 SGHRS and CDR2 YFSETQ.

This clonotype was observed at least ten times. The chain combines TRBV10-2 with TRBJ2-7; TRBD2 is a possible D gene (5 bases). Trimming pared 3 bases from V and 2 bases from J, leaving 14 bases between. Germline V gives CDR1 WSHSY, CDR2 SAAADI. The CDR3 has 15 residues. The CDR3 spells CASSDSFGIPYEQYV. CDR3 nucleotide sequence: TGCGCCAGCAGTGACTCCTTCGGGATCCCCTACGAGCAGTACGTC.

The V gene is TRBV4-2, the J gene TRBJ2-2; maybe TRBD2 (6 bases). The CDR3 sequence is 15 residues long. Trimming removed 5 bases from V and 0 bases from J, with 10 bases in between. Germline V gene data show CDR1 as LGHNA and CDR2 as YNFKEQ. DNA of the CDR3: TGTGCCAGCAGCTGGGGGGTCGCGAACACCGGGGAGCTGTTTTTT. Translating it yields CASSWGVANTGELFF.

V is TRBV7-9 and J is TRBJ1-2; no definite D call. Trimming removed 5 bases at V and 1 base at J, with 20 bases between. The germline gives CDR1 SEHNR, CDR2 FQNEAQ (reference sequence). This CDR3 comprises 17 residues. CDR3 sequence reads: CASSPEWVLGSNYGYTF. The CDR3 nucleotides read TGTGCCAGCAGCCCCGAGTGGGTTCTGGGAAGTAACTATGGCTACACCTTC.

V usage is TRBV3-1 and J usage is TRBJ1-1; 8 nucleotides line up with TRBD1. CDR1 is LGHDT and CDR2 is YNNKEL in the germline V gene (reference sequence). Germline trimming cut 1 base from V and 3 bases from J; bases unmatched to any gene: 10. This CDR3 is 17 amino acids long. The CDR3 DNA sequence: TGTGCCAGCAGCCAAGCGTCAGGGGGCGTTCGTTACACTGAAGCTTTCTTT. Translating gives CASSQASGGVRYTEAFF.

In this sample, this clonotype turned up a few times. V gene TRBV16 combines with J gene TRBJ1-1, with D possibly matching TRBD1 (5 bases). The germline V gene has CDR1 KGHSY and CDR2 FQNENV. This CDR3 comprises 16 residues. Trimming removed 0 bases at V and 3 bases at J, with 14 bases between. The CDR3 is CASSQSWHRMDTEAFF. The CDR3 nucleotides are TGTGCCAGCAGCCAATCGTGGCACAGGATGGACACTGAAGCTTTCTTT. Based on the CDR3 plus reference TRBV16 and TRBJ1-1, the full variable domain is GEEVAQTPKHLVRGEGQKAKLYCAPIKGHSYVFWYQQVLKNEFKFLISFQNENVFDETGMPKERFSAKCLPNSPCSLEIQATKLEDSAVYFCASSQSWHRMDTEAFFGQGTRLTVV.

This clonotype was observed a handful of times. In DNA form, the CDR3 reads TGCGCCAGCAGCCAGGGGCACTTAAACCAAGAGACCCAGTACTTC. This codes for CASSQGHLNQETQYF. The V call is TRBV4-1, the J call TRBJ2-5; maybe TRBD1 (5 bases). Per the germline V gene, CDR1 is MGHRA and CDR2 is YSYEKL. The V gene lost 3 bases and the J gene lost 0 bases, with 11 bases spanning the gap. The CDR3 has 15 amino acids.

This clonotype has a count of ten or more. CDR3 sequence: CSASDVGTSTDTQYF. CDR3 nucleotide sequence: TGCAGTGCTAGCGATGTCGGGACTAGCACAGATACGCAGTATTTT. The chain links TRBV20-1 to TRBJ2-3; possibly TRBD2 for D (6 bases). V was cut by 3 bases and J by 0 bases, with 13 bases left in between. Per the germline V gene, CDR1 is DFQATT and CDR2 is SNEGSKA (reference sequence). The CDR3 consists of 15 residues.

The chain recombines TRBV4-2 with TRBJ2-3, with D possibly matching TRBD2 (5 bases). The germline V gene has CDR1 LGHNA and CDR2 YNFKEQ. The V end lost 0 bases, the J end lost 1 base, and 14 bases lay between the germline ends. The CDR3 length is 17 residues. The CDR3 sequence: CASSQDWPDSGTDTQYF. DNA for the CDR3: TGTGCCAGCAGCCAAGATTGGCCGGACTCAGGCACAGATACGCAGTATTTT.

The gene calls are TRBV3-1 and TRBJ2-1, with 14 bases aligning to TRBD2. Germline CDR1 and CDR2: LGHDT and YNNKEL (reference sequence). The CDR3 is made up of 17 amino acids. V lost 0 bases to trimming and J lost 10 bases; unmatched junction nucleotides: 8. The chain's CDR3 is CASSQEDPGLAGDEQFF. DNA for the CDR3: TGTGCCAGCAGCCAAGAAGATCCGGGACTAGCGGGAGACGAGCAGTTCTTC.

This clonotype was counted a few times. The chain combines TRBV7-9 with TRBJ1-5; D gene unclear. Between the trimmed V and J ends, which lost 5 bases and 0 bases, there was a span of 8 bases. This CDR3 region has 14 residues. The germline CDR1 and CDR2 sequences are SEHNR and FQNEAQ (reference sequence). DNA of the CDR3: TGTGCCAGCAGCCCGGAGAGTAGCAATCAGCCCCAGCATTTT. It is translated as CASSPESSNQPQHF.

This chain connects TRBV15 to TRBJ1-5; 7 bases are shared with TRBD1. V was pared by 5 bases and J by 2 bases, with 3 bases of the junction left unmatched. Germline-derived CDR1 and CDR2 are LNHNV and YYDKDF (reference sequence). The CDR3 spans 14 residues. The CDR3 DNA is TGTGCCACCAGCCATGGACAGGGCAATCAGCCCCAGCATTTT. Its protein product is CATSHGQGNQPQHF.

The genes are TRBV12-3 or TRBV12-4 and TRBJ1-4; D uncertain. V shed 7 bases and J shed 4 bases, with 13 bases lying between them. The CDR3 length is 14 residues. CDR3 sequence reads: CASKARSFNEKLFF. The CDR3 region has the DNA TGTGCCAGCAAAGCAAGGTCCTTTAATGAAAAACTGTTTTTT.